Each of the 16 T cell receptor beta chains below was sequenced from the same sample in a study of preoperative IRX-2 immunotherapy in early breast cancer. Treatment here: preoperative locoregional IRX-2 cytokine immunotherapy. Assay used: immunoSEQ multiplex PCR; TCRdb lists only in-frame clones, some missing. The repertoire holds roughly 2,700 clones, with 76% as singletons. Sample: tumor tissue, taken after IRX-2 immunotherapy. Every receptor here comes from a human donor with breast cancer.

The chain uses TRBV18 and TRBJ2-3; 9 bases are shared with TRBD1. The length of the CDR3 is 17 residues. Germline CDR1 is KGHSH and CDR2 is LQKENI. With 4 bases clipped from V and 1 base from J, the junction kept 9 bases outside the gene matches. CDR3 residues: CASSRLHRGQGTDTQYF. The CDR3 nucleotides read TGTGCCAGCTCACGCCTTCACAGGGGGCAGGGCACAGATACGCAGTATTTT.

This chain connects TRBV19 to TRBJ2-1; either TRBD1 or TRBD2 may supply D (6 bases each). The CDR3 spans 11 residues. V dropped 7 bases and J dropped 8 bases, with 9 bases sitting between them. In germline, CDR1 is LNHDA, CDR2 SQIVND (reference sequence). DNA for the CDR3: TGTGCCAGTAATAGGGGGGATGAGCAGTTCTTC. This encodes CASNRGDEQFF. The whole variable domain, filled in from reference TRBV19 and TRBJ2-1, reads DGGITQSPKYLFRKEGQNVTLSCEQNLNHDAMYWYRQDPGQGLRLIYYSQIVNDFQKGDIAEGYSVSREKKESFPLTVTSAQKNPTAFYLCASNRGDEQFFGPGTRLTVL.

The chain carries TRBV11-3 and TRBJ2-7; perhaps TRBD2 as D (5 bases). Germline CDR1 reads SGHNT; CDR2 reads YENEEA. Trimming removed 5 bases at V and 6 bases at J, with 17 bases between. This CDR3 has 14 residues. The CDR3 DNA reads TGTGCCAGCAGCCATGAGACGGGGTCGGGCGAGCAGTACTTC. Amino acids: CASSHETGSGEQYF.

This clone has more than one count but fewer than ten. V gene TRBV19 combines with J gene TRBJ2-5; TRBD1 matches 7 bases. The CDR3 contains 14 residues. Germline-derived CDR1 and CDR2 are LNHDA and SQIVND (reference sequence). The ends lost 2 bases at V and 4 bases at J; junction bases unmatched: 4. In DNA form, the CDR3 reads TGTGCCAGTAGTATAAAGAAGGGGGCAGAGACCCAGTACTTC. As protein: CASSIKKGAETQYF.

The V and J genes are TRBV6-8 and TRBJ1-2; 7 bases agree with TRBD1. The V segment lost 7 bases and the J segment 4 bases; nucleotides outside the gene matches: 6. CDR1 is MNHGY and CDR2 is SAAAGT in the germline V gene. The CDR3 loop spans 13 amino acids. The CDR3: CASIKGQSYGYTF. CDR3 DNA sequence: TGTGCCAGCATTAAGGGACAGTCCTATGGCTACACCTTC.

V and J are TRBV7-7 and TRBJ2-1; a possible D gene is TRBD2 (6 bases). Trimming took off 2 bases at V and 8 bases at J, with 16 bases between the two ends. Germline V gives CDR1 SSHAT, CDR2 FNYEAQ (reference sequence). The CDR3 spans 15 residues. The CDR3, as DNA: TGTGCCAGCAGCTTATCTGTGGGAGGTCTCGATGAGCAGTTCTTC. This encodes CASSLSVGGLDEQFF.

This clone occurred once. The chain is built from TRBV7-5 and TRBJ1-1; the tabulated D call, TRBD1, remains unverified against the DNA. TRBV7-5 is a pseudogene locus. This CDR3 comprises 15 residues. The CDR3 DNA sequence: TGTGCCAGCAGCTTCAGGGCAGGGGGATACACTGAAGCTTTCTTT. It translates to CASSFRAGGYTEAFF.

This clone was observed a single time. Here the CDR3 DNA reads TGTGCCAACCGCGAAGGGGGCGGTTCACCCCTCCACTTT. Translating it yields CANREGGGSPLHF. The V call is TRBV6-8, the J call TRBJ1-6; 7 bases are a match to TRBD1. V lost 10 bases, J lost 9 bases, and 9 bases stayed unmatched. The CDR3 covers 13 residues. CDR1 MNHGY and CDR2 SAAAGT come from the germline V gene.

The rearrangement uses TRBV19 and TRBJ1-2; 8 bases are a match to TRBD1. V dropped 8 bases and J dropped 4; count of bases not matched to a gene: 12. The CDR3 extends over 15 amino acids. Germline V gives CDR1 LNHDA, CDR2 SQIVND (reference sequence). The chain's CDR3 is CASADPGQGTYGYTF. Here the CDR3 DNA reads TGTGCCAGTGCAGATCCCGGACAGGGTACCTATGGCTACACCTTC.

The V and J genes are TRBV19 and TRBJ2-7, with 9 bases lining up with TRBD2. Germline CDR1 reads LNHDA; CDR2 reads SQIVND (reference sequence). V lost 3 bases to trimming and J lost 6 bases; unmatched junction nucleotides: 6. CDR3 length: 14 amino acids. CDR3 sequence reads: CASSIAGGPFEQYF. The CDR3 DNA reads TGTGCCAGTAGTATCGCGGGAGGGCCGTTCGAGCAGTACTTC.

This chain connects TRBV5-1 to TRBJ2-7; TRBD1 aligns across 9 bases. Germline V gives CDR1 SGHRS, CDR2 YFSETQ. Germline trimming cut 1 base from V and 4 bases from J; bases unmatched to any gene: 12. The length of the CDR3 is 17 residues. CDR3 DNA sequence: TGCGCCAGCAGCTTGAGCCCCGGGACAGGGAATTTGTACGAGCAGTACTTC. It specifies CASSLSPGTGNLYEQYF.

This clone is judged large. This rearrangement joins TRBV5-1 to TRBJ1-4, with 10 bases identical to TRBD1. Trimming removed 4 bases from V and 8 bases from J; junction bases left unmatched: 14. The CDR3 has 17 amino acids. The germline V gene encodes CDR1 SGHRS and CDR2 YFSETQ. CDR3 sequence (DNA): TGCGCCAGCAGCACGGACAGGGGGGACGATCAGCGGGAAAAACTGTTTTTT. Amino acid sequence: CASSTDRGDDQREKLFF.

This clone has a single count. CDR3 protein: CASSRDSPNEKLFF. DNA for the CDR3: TGTGCCAGCAGCCGGGACAGCCCTAATGAAAAACTGTTTTTT. The V call is TRBV6-8, the J call TRBJ1-4; TRBD1 aligns across 7 bases. This CDR3 is built from 14 residues. With 6 bases clipped from V and 3 bases from J, the junction kept 4 bases outside the gene matches. Germline V gene lookup returns CDR1 MNHGY and CDR2 SAAAGT.

V and J are TRBV6-8 and TRBJ2-3; TRBD2 is a possible D gene (5 bases). From germline, CDR1 is MNHGY and CDR2 SAAAGT. V gave up 10 bases and J gave up 1 base, with 15 bases separating them. This CDR3 has 14 residues. The CDR3: CAISDTGGTDTQYF. The CDR3 region has the DNA TGTGCCATCAGCGACACCGGGGGCACAGATACGCAGTATTTT.

On this clone itself: Relative to the germline gene, one junction end is altered; a read error may explain this. The chain recombines TRBV6-8 with TRBJ1-6, with 8 bases matching TRBD1. The CDR3 runs 16 residues. The germline V gene encodes CDR1 MNHGY and CDR2 SAAAGT. Here the CDR3 DNA reads TGTGCCATCAGTGTAAGACAGGGGTCCTATAATTCACCCCTCCACTTT. It codes for CAISVRQGSYNSPLHF.

Worth noting for this clone: In the same sample, other DNA sequences code for this CDR3. The chain has TRBV6-8 and TRBJ1-5; D is unresolved. Deletions cut 5 bases from V and 7 bases from J, with 9 bases between. The CDR3 runs 12 residues. Germline-derived CDR1 and CDR2 are MNHGY and SAAAGT. The DNA for the CDR3 is TGTGCCAGCAGTGAGGGTAACCAGCCCCAGCATTTT. It encodes CASSEGNQPQHF.